A single sample is the source of the 2 T cell receptor beta chains below, sequenced in a study of blood T cell repertoires in COVID-19. Data came from immunoSEQ multiplex PCR; TCRdb stores just in-frame clones and leaves some out. The sample lists 110,000 or so clones; roughly 81% were seen once. The sequencing sample was made of peripheral blood. These receptors came from a human donor in a cohort sampled during active COVID-19.

The chain links TRBV6-5 to TRBJ1-6; 7 bases map to TRBD1. The CDR3 covers 14 residues. Germline CDR1 reads MNHEY; CDR2 reads SVGAGI. The V gene end was trimmed by 2 bases and the J gene end by 11 bases; junction bases not matched to a gene: 6. CDR3 protein: CASSYRGRSTPLHF. Written as DNA, the CDR3 is TGTGCCAGCAGTTACAGGGGGCGCTCCACACCCCTCCACTTT.

The gene calls are TRBV6-2 or TRBV6-3 and TRBJ2-7; D may be TRBD2 (6 bases). Germline values: CDR1 MNHEY, CDR2 SVGEGT. Deletions cut 4 bases from V and 0 bases from J, with 16 bases between. The CDR3 extends over 16 amino acids. The DNA for the CDR3 is TGTGCCAGCAGTTTCCCCCGTCTAGCGTTCTCCTACGAGCAGTACTTC. Its translation is CASSFPRLAFSYEQYF.